The present T cell receptor beta chain was sequenced within a study of shared clonotypes between healthy human individuals. For every subset, genomic DNA was evenly distributed across several immunoSEQ plates. Unsorted PBMC DNA was run through sequencing on ten immunoSEQ deep assay plates. Study processing details: Filtering was not the same, since immunoSEQ gave junction-only sequences without quality scores. Clones were sequenced by immunoSEQ multiplex PCR, and TCRdb holds only the in-frame ones, with some missing. V, J and clone size reflect that table, while D and trimming were determined from the DNA. The sample lists hundreds of thousands of clones, roughly 83% seen once, with over 10% in the top ten. Donors were healthy HIV-negative adults without recent acute infections or vaccinations. Trimming took off 0 bases at V and 11 bases at J, with 20 bases between the two ends. Germline V gives CDR1 GTSNPN, CDR2 SVGIG (reference sequence). The CDR3 sequence is 16 residues long.

Sequenced material: PBMCs. The clonotype was recovered from a woman aged 40 to 50 in good health. Some clones in this sample may be carry-over from other donors' samples. The chain joins TRBV30 to TRBJ1-6; D remains ambiguous. CDR3: CAWSVTPAPGRTPLHF. Here the CDR3 DNA reads TGTGCCTGGAGTGTAACCCCCGCCCCTGGGCGAACACCCCTCCACTTT. Full variable domain (remainder filled in from reference TRBV30 and TRBJ1-6): SQTIHQWPATLVQPVGSPLSLECTVEGTSNPNLYWYRQAAGRGLQLLFYSVGIGQISSEVPQNLSASRPQDRQFILSSKKLLLSDSGFYLCAWSVTPAPGRTPLHFGNGTRLTVT.